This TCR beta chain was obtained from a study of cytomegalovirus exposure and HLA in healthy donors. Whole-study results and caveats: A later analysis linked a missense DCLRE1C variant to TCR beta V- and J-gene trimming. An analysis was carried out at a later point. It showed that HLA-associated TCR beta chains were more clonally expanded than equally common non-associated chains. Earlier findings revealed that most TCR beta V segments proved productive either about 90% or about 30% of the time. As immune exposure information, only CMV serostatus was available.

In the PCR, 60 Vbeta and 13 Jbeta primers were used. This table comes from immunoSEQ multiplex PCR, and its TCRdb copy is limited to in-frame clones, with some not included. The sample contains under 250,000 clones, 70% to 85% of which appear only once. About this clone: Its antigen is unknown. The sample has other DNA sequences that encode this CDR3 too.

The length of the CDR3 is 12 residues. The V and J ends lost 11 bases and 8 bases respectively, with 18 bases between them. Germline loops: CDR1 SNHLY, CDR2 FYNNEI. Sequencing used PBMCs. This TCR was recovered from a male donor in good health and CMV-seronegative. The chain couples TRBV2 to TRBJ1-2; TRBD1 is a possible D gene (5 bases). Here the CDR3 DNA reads TGTGCCTCCTCCAGGCAGGGTAGGGGCTACACCTTC. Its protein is CASSRQGRGYTF. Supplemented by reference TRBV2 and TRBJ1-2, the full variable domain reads EPEVTQTPSHQVTQMGQEVILRCVPISNHLYFYWYRQILGQKVEFLVSFYNNEISEKSEIFDDQFSVERPDGSNFTLKIRSTKLEDSAMYFCASSRQGRGYTFGSGTRLTVV.